The 2 T cell receptor beta chains below come from one sample, sequenced in a study of blood T cell repertoires in COVID-19. The table came from immunoSEQ multiplex PCR; TCRdb's copy has only in-frame clones and leaves some out. The table includes some 210,000 clones, 82% detected once. Sequenced material: peripheral blood. Source of these receptors: a middle-aged woman with acute or convalescent COVID-19.

V usage is TRBV3-1 (or the pseudogene TRBV3-2) and J usage is TRBJ1-5, with D maybe TRBD1 (6 bases). V gave up 4 bases and J gave up 6 bases, with 10 bases separating them. This CDR3 has 13 residues. Germline V lookup: CDR1 LGHDT, CDR2 YNNKEL (reference sequence). Here the CDR3 reads CASSRTGLQPQHF. CDR3 DNA sequence: TGTGCCAGCAGCCGCACAGGGCTTCAGCCCCAGCATTTT.

The chain is built from TRBV5-6 and TRBJ2-2; 7 nucleotides match TRBD1. CDR3 size: 14 residues. With 0 bases clipped from V and 7 bases from J, the junction kept 3 bases outside the gene matches. Germline V gene sequence: CDR1 SGHDT, CDR2 YYEEEE. This chain's CDR3 is CASSLGQGNGELFF. CDR3 sequence (DNA): TGTGCCAGCAGCTTGGGACAGGGAAACGGGGAGCTGTTTTTT. The full variable domain, rest sourced from reference TRBV5-6 and TRBJ2-2, is DAGVTQSPTHLIKTRGQQVTLRCSPKSGHDTVSWYQQALGQGPQFIFQYYEEEERQRGNFPDRFSGHQFPNYSSELNVNALLLGDSALYLCASSLGQGNGELFFGEGSRLTVL.